These 8 T cell receptor beta chains originate from one sample sequenced in a study of CD8 T cells in ankylosing spondylitis. TCRdb independently ran MiXCR on the 5' RACE reads; one entry per CDR3 protein. The sample includes around 150,000 distinct CDR3 sequences, roughly 6.6% of them seen just once. The sequenced sample consisted of blood, either unsorted or a sorted T cell fraction (not recorded which). The receptors here all came from a female donor with ankylosing spondylitis or in good health (not recorded which).

V usage is TRBV20-1 and J usage is TRBJ1-5, with 8 nucleotides matching TRBD1. From germline, CDR1 is DFQATT and CDR2 SNEGSKA (reference sequence). CDR3 length: 15 amino acids. J gave up 6 bases and V 3 bases, and 10 bases lay outside the gene matches. The CDR3 is CSARWQGATGQPQHF. The CDR3 region has the DNA TGCAGTGCTAGGTGGCAGGGGGCGACGGGTCAGCCCCAGCATTTT.

This clonotype was found many times. The chain combines TRBV5-1 with TRBJ1-2; TRBD1 matches 10 bases. Germline V gives CDR1 SGHRS, CDR2 YFSETQ. This CDR3 contains 15 residues. V lost 4 bases, J lost 7 bases, and 10 bases stayed unmatched. The chain's CDR3 is CASSTLGQGRAGYTF. The CDR3 coding sequence is TGCGCCAGCAGCACCTTGGGACAGGGGCGTGCTGGCTACACCTTC.

This clonotype was found a few times. The chain combines TRBV7-2 with TRBJ2-3; D is uncertain. The V end was cut by 5 bases, the J end by 1 base, with 13 bases between. The CDR3 is 15 residues long. The germline gives CDR1 SGHTA, CDR2 FQGNSA. The CDR3 sequence: CASSQYGVGTDTQYF. DNA for the CDR3: TGTGCCAGCAGCCAGTATGGTGTTGGCACAGATACGCAGTATTTT.

At least ten counts were recorded for this clonotype. The chain uses TRBV20-1 and TRBJ1-2, with 10 positions matching TRBD1. The CDR3 consists of 14 residues. Germline loops: CDR1 DFQATT, CDR2 SNEGSKA (reference sequence). Trimming cost V 6 bases and J 2 bases; bases outside gene matches: 6. The CDR3 protein is CSAPGQGVNYGYTF. DNA of the CDR3: TGCAGTGCCCCCGGACAGGGGGTGAACTATGGCTACACCTTC.

This clonotype was observed many times. The V and J genes are TRBV7-9 and TRBJ2-1, with 8 bases identical to TRBD1. V gave up 1 base and J gave up 7 bases; unmatched junction bases: 6. In germline, CDR1 is SEHNR, CDR2 FQNEAQ (reference sequence). CDR3 length: 15 amino acids. The CDR3 spells CASSLVTGERNEQFF. The CDR3 region has the DNA TGTGCCAGCAGCTTAGTGACAGGGGAGAGAAATGAGCAGTTCTTC.

This clonotype was observed many times. This chain uses TRBV10-3 with TRBJ2-3; the D call may be TRBD1 or TRBD2 (7 bases each). CDR3 length: 14 amino acids. V gave up 2 bases and J gave up 10 bases, with 16 bases separating them. The germline V gene has CDR1 ENHRY and CDR2 SYGVKD. CDR3: CAISEQGGLGAQYF. DNA for the CDR3: TGTGCCATCAGTGAGCAGGGGGGGCTCGGCGCGCAGTATTTT.

This clonotype has more than one count but fewer than ten. The CDR3 here is CASSVQGAIYGYTF. In nucleotides, the CDR3 is TGTGCCAGCAGCGTACAGGGGGCCATCTATGGCTACACCTTC. This rearrangement joins TRBV7-2 to TRBJ1-2; TRBD1 agrees at 9 bases. V shed 5 bases, J shed 4 bases, and the junction held 5 bases outside the gene matches. From germline, CDR1 is SGHTA and CDR2 FQGNSA. There are 14 residues in the CDR3.

This clonotype was observed many times. V gene TRBV5-1 combines with J gene TRBJ1-1; D is ambiguous. Between the trimmed V and J ends, which lost 0 bases and 2 bases, there was a span of 11 bases. There are 15 residues in the CDR3. The germline V gene encodes CDR1 SGHRS and CDR2 YFSETQ. The CDR3, as DNA: TGCGCCAGCAGCTTGGAGGTAGGAAGAAACACTGAAGCTTTCTTT. It specifies CASSLEVGRNTEAFF.